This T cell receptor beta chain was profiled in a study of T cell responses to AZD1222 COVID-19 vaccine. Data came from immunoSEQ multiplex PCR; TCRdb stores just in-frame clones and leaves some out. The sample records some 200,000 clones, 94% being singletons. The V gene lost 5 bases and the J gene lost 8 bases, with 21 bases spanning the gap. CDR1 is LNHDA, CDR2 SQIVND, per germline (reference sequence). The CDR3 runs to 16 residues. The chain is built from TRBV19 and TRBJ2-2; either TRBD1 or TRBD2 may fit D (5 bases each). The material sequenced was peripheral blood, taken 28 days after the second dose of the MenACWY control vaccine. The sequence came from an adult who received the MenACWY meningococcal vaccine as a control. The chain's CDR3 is CASSGGTGAPAGELFF. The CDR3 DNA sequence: TGTGCCAGTAGTGGTGGAACCGGGGCCCCTGCGGGGGAGCTGTTTTTT.